Listed below are T cell receptor beta chains from one sample, sequenced in a study of vaccination and CD4 T cells after COVID-19. No antigen has been assigned to these receptors. TCRdb processed the PCR reads anew with MiXCR; each CDR3 protein has one entry. The sample holds about 22,000 distinct CDR3 sequences, about 32% seen once. The starting material was CD4+ T cells from blood, cultured in vitro, obtained about 7 months after SARS-CoV-2 vaccination. Receptors originate from a human donor who had recovered from COVID-19. CDR3s include the opening cysteine and the closing phenylalanine or tryptophan. A D gene is named only where the DNA matches it firmly. Size values are once, few and many counts, or a class for expanded clones, and some rows have none.

TRBV29-1,TRBD1,TRBJ2-7,NA,CSVVRTGSSYEQYF,TGCAGCGTTGTACGGACAGGCAGCTCCTACGAGCAGTACTTC
TRBV7-9,TRBD2,TRBJ2-1,NA,CASSPGLAGVDEQFF,TGTGCCAGCAGCCCCGGACTAGCGGGAGTCGATGAGCAGTTCTTC
TRBV20-1,NA,TRBJ2-7,few,CSASSTEQYF,TGCAGTGCTAGCAGCACCGAGCAGTACTTC
TRBV20-1,NA,TRBJ1-1,NA,CSARAGDTEAFF,TGCAGTGCTAGAGCCGGCGACACTGAAGCTTTCTTT
TRBV24-1,NA,TRBJ2-3,NA,CATSGRTGSDTQYF,TGTGCCACCAGTGGACGAACCGGGTCAGATACGCAGTATTTT
TRBV20-1,TRBD2,TRBJ2-3,NA,CSVREIRGSRDTQYF,TGCAGTGTCAGAGAGATCCGCGGGAGTCGGGATACGCAGTATTTT
TRBV28,NA,TRBJ1-2,few,CASSSFGYTF,TGTGCCAGCAGTTCATTCGGCTACACCTTC
TRBV20-1,NA,TRBJ2-7,NA,CSAPDQGMFEQYF,TGCAGTGCTCCTGATCAGGGAATGTTCGAGCAGTACTTC
TRBV20-1,NA,TRBJ1-5,few,CSARDSPAGQPQHF,TGCAGTGCTAGAGACTCCCCAGCGGGTCAGCCCCAGCATTTT
TRBV6-1,TRBD1,TRBJ1-6,few,CASSRTGQGYSPLHF,TGTGCCAGCAGTAGAACGGGACAGGGGTATTCACCCCTCCACTTT
TRBV6-5,NA,TRBJ2-3,few,CASSYDSTQYF,TGTGCCAGCAGTTACGACTCCACGCAGTATTTT
TRBV28,NA,TRBJ2-7,NA,CASSWGFTGQTYEQYF,TGTGCCAGCAGTTGGGGTTTCACAGGACAGACCTACGAGCAGTACTTC
TRBV29-1,NA,TRBJ1-5,NA,CSVSGGWDQPQHF,TGCAGCGTATCGGGGGGCTGGGATCAGCCCCAGCATTTT
TRBV6-1,NA,TRBJ2-7,few,CASSRGSIYGEYEQYF,TGTGCCAGCAGTCGGGGCTCTATATATGGGGAGTACGAGCAGTACTTC
TRBV20-1,NA,TRBJ2-3,medium-sized,CSAPTTDTQYF,TGCAGTGCTCCAACGACAGATACGCAGTATTTT
TRBV7-2,NA,TRBJ2-7,NA,CASSLYYEQYF,TGTGCCAGCAGCTTATACTACGAGCAGTACTTC
TRBV28,NA,TRBJ2-1,few,CASSLPGGWNEQFF,TGTGCCAGCAGTCTCCCTGGCGGGTGGAATGAGCAGTTCTTC
TRBV7-2,NA,TRBJ2-7,few,CASSLNRVGYEQYF,TGTGCCAGCAGCTTAAACAGGGTCGGCTACGAGCAGTACTTC
TRBV15,NA,TRBJ2-1,NA,CATSNRDRNSNEQFF,TGTGCCACCAGCAACCGGGACCGAAACTCCAATGAGCAGTTCTTC
TRBV11-3,NA,TRBJ2-1,NA,CASSLGLTSYNEQFF,TGTGCCAGCAGCTTGGGACTTACATCCTACAATGAGCAGTTCTTC
TRBV6-5,NA,TRBJ2-7,few,CASSSPRSPYEQYF,TGTGCCAGCAGTTCGCCCCGGAGCCCCTACGAGCAGTACTTC
TRBV6-1,NA,TRBJ2-7,few,CASRTGTPSSYEQYF,TGTGCCAGCAGGACCGGGACACCCAGCTCCTACGAGCAGTACTTC
TRBV6-2/TRBV6-3,NA,TRBJ1-6,NA,CASRGRGTMLSPLHF,TGTGCCAGCAGGGGTCGGGGGACCATGCTTTCACCCCTCCACTTT
TRBV6-5,NA,TRBJ1-1,NA,CASSWSENTEAFF,TGTGCCAGCAGTTGGTCGGAGAACACTGAAGCTTTCTTT
TRBV20-1,TRBD1,TRBJ2-5,NA,CSALDRGQETQYF,TGCAGTGCCCTGGACAGGGGGCAAGAGACCCAGTACTTC
TRBV7-3,NA,TRBJ2-5,medium-sized,CASSLSAAQETQYF,TGTGCCAGCAGCTTATCGGCAGCCCAAGAGACCCAGTACTTC
TRBV28,NA,TRBJ1-2,few,CASINWGANHYGYTF,TGTGCCAGCATTAACTGGGGGGCGAATCACTATGGCTACACCTTC
TRBV20-1,NA,TRBJ1-5,NA,CSARDRGNQPQHF,TGCAGTGCTAGAGACAGGGGCAATCAGCCCCAGCATTTT
TRBV20-1,TRBD2,TRBJ2-3,few,CSASSGGGAVNTQYF,TGCAGTGCTAGTAGCGGCGGGGGGGCAGTAAATACGCAGTATTTT
TRBV20-1,NA,TRBJ2-6,few,CSATGTGKRGANVLTF,TGCAGTGCCACCGGGACGGGCAAACGTGGGGCCAACGTCCTGACTTTC
TRBV7-6,NA,TRBJ2-3,NA,CATQTSSGADTQYF,TGTGCCACCCAGACTTCATCCGGGGCAGATACGCAGTATTTT
TRBV6-1,TRBD2,TRBJ2-3,NA,CASSRSGSGADTQYF,TGTGCCAGCAGTCGAAGCGGGAGCGGTGCAGATACGCAGTATTTT
TRBV6-1,NA,TRBJ1-5,NA,CASSEGHHEFQPQHF,TGTGCTAGCAGTGAAGGGCATCACGAATTTCAGCCCCAGCATTTT
TRBV24-1,NA,TRBJ2-6,few,CATSLGGGGANVLTF,TGTGCCACCAGCCTTGGCGGTGGTGGGGCCAACGTCCTGACTTTC
TRBV28,NA,TRBJ2-7,NA,CASSSGQSPSEQYF,TGTGCCAGCAGCTCCGGACAGTCCCCCAGCGAGCAGTACTTC
TRBV24-1,NA,TRBJ2-5,few,CATADKQETQYF,TGTGCCACCGCGGACAAGCAAGAGACCCAGTACTTC
TRBV7-2,NA,TRBJ1-1,NA,CASSLVLGSTEAFF,TGTGCCAGCAGCTTAGTTTTAGGGAGCACTGAAGCTTTCTTT
TRBV20-1,TRBD2,TRBJ2-7,few,CSARGGWVEEQYF,TGCAGTGCCCGGGGGGGTTGGGTGGAGGAGCAGTACTTC
TRBV7-2,NA,TRBJ2-7,NA,CASSLAWRRSSYEQYF,TGTGCCAGCAGCTTAGCGTGGCGAAGGAGCTCCTACGAGCAGTACTTC
TRBV20-1,TRBD2,TRBJ2-7,medium-sized,CSATGGRSYEQYF,TGCAGTGCTACAGGCGGGAGGTCCTACGAGCAGTACTTC
TRBV6-1,NA,TRBJ1-5,NA,CASGGSNQPQHF,TGTGCCAGCGGGGGCAGCAATCAGCCCCAGCATTTT
TRBV7-9,TRBD1,TRBJ2-7,NA,CASSHTGTGGPYEQYF,TGTGCCAGCAGCCACACCGGGACAGGGGGTCCCTACGAGCAGTACTTC
TRBV24-1,NA,TRBJ2-5,NA,CATSDSDRETQYF,TGTGCCACCAGTGATTCCGACAGAGAGACCCAGTACTTC
TRBV28,NA,TRBJ1-1,few,CASSLGGPSGADTEAFF,TGTGCCAGCAGTTTAGGGGGACCCTCAGGGGCGGACACTGAAGCTTTCTTT